The source of this T cell receptor (beta chain) is a study of T cells in Graves' hyperthyroidism and ophthalmopathy. Germline V CDR1 and CDR2: SGHRS, YFSETQ. The length of the CDR3 is 13 residues. The V end was cut by 0 bases, the J end by 2 bases, with 6 bases between. Amplification of TCR beta CDR3 regions used RNA as the template. Carried out on the TCR CDR3, a first-round RT-PCR used the HTBI primer set. TCRdb recomputed calls from the multiplex PCR reads with MiXCR, one row per CDR3 protein. The table includes approximately 600,000 distinct CDR3 sequences, about 17% detected once. In this sample, this clonotype turned up many times.

The source material was blood. This TCR was recovered from a woman aged 25 to 39 with Graves' hyperthyroidism. This sequence joins TRBV5-1 and TRBJ2-7; D call uncertain. CDR3 sequence (DNA): TGCGCCAGCAGCTTGGACAGCACCTACGAGCAGTACTTC. Its protein product is CASSLDSTYEQYF.